Each of the 22 T cell receptor beta chains below was sequenced from the same sample in a study of cytomegalovirus exposure and HLA in healthy donors. 60 Vbeta and 13 Jbeta primers were used in PCR. Profiled with immunoSEQ multiplex PCR; TCRdb holds only in-frame clones, not every one. Of 200,000 to 250,000 clones in the sample, roughly 82% were seen once. Sequenced sample: PBMCs. Receptors were obtained from a woman between 40 and 55 years old in good health and CMV-seropositive.

V and J are TRBV11-2 and TRBJ2-1, with 12 bases fitting TRBD2. V lost 5 bases, J lost 9 bases, and 5 bases stayed unmatched. The CDR3 length is 14 residues. The germline V gene encodes CDR1 SGHAT and CDR2 FQNNGV. The CDR3 coding sequence is TGTGCCAGCAGCCAGACTAGCGGGAGCCTTGAGCAGTTCTTC. Translated: CASSQTSGSLEQFF.

The chain uses TRBV15 and TRBJ2-5; the match to TRBD1 covers 9 bases. The DNA end lines up better with TRBJ2-7; the J call may be wrong. Germline V gene lookup returns CDR1 LNHNV and CDR2 YYDKDF (reference sequence). The length of the CDR3 is 14 residues. The CDR3 region is CATEGTGKRNEQYF. For the CDR3, the DNA is TGTGCCACAGAGGGGACAGGGAAAAGAAACGAGCAGTACTTC.

The chain recombines TRBV11-2 with TRBJ2-4; D gene unclear. Trimming stripped 5 bases from V and 1 base from J, with 18 bases between. Per germline, CDR1 SGHAT and CDR2 FQNNGV. The CDR3 has 17 amino acids. The CDR3 DNA sequence: TGTGCCAGCAGCCCCCGACCCGTTACAGAGGCCAAAAACATTCAGTACTTC. Its translation: CASSPRPVTEAKNIQYF. Based on the CDR3 plus reference TRBV11-2 and TRBJ2-4, the full variable domain is EAGVAQSPRYKIIEKRQSVAFWCNPISGHATLYWYQQILGQGPKLLIQFQNNGVVDDSQLPKDRFSAERLKGVDSTLKIQPAKLEDSAVYLCASSPRPVTEAKNIQYFGAGTRLSVL.

This rearrangement joins TRBV2 to TRBJ1-5; possible D gene TRBD1, 6 bases. Germline V gives CDR1 SNHLY, CDR2 FYNNEI. This CDR3 region has 16 residues. With 7 bases removed from V and 1 base from J, the gap between germline ends came to 17 bases. CDR3 amino acids: CASTPGGGPSNQPQHF. Here the CDR3 DNA reads TGTGCCAGCACCCCCGGCGGGGGGCCGAGCAATCAGCCCCAGCATTTT. Supplemented by reference TRBV2 and TRBJ1-5, the full variable domain reads EPEVTQTPSHQVTQMGQEVILRCVPISNHLYFYWYRQILGQKVEFLVSFYNNEISEKSEIFDDQFSVERPDGSNFTLKIRSTKLEDSAMYFCASTPGGGPSNQPQHFGDGTRLSIL.

The chain couples TRBV5-5 to TRBJ2-5, with 8 bases that match TRBD2. Germline trimming cut 0 bases from V and 4 bases from J; bases unmatched to any gene: 5. Germline V gene sequence: CDR1 SGHKS, CDR2 YYEKEE (reference sequence). The CDR3 extends over 15 amino acids. CDR3 in DNA: TGTGCCAGCAGCTTGGTCCGGGGGGGCCGAGAGACCCAGTACTTC. Encoded protein: CASSLVRGGRETQYF.

The rearrangement links TRBV5-8 to TRBJ1-1; D gene unclear. The length of the CDR3 is 15 residues. Germline CDR1 and CDR2: SGHTS and YDEGEE. Deletions cut 5 bases from V and 1 base from J, with 15 bases between. The CDR3 sequence is CASRPRGFPNTEAFF. The CDR3 region has the DNA TGTGCCAGCAGGCCCAGAGGGTTCCCGAACACTGAAGCTTTCTTT.

This clone has just a few counts. The chain links TRBV29-1 to TRBJ1-1; D is uncertain. Deletions cut 5 bases from V and 3 bases from J, with 7 bases between. The CDR3 consists of 11 residues. CDR1 is SQVTM and CDR2 is ANQGSEA in the germline V gene. The CDR3: CSVFEHTEAFF. The CDR3 DNA follows: TGCAGCGTTTTCGAGCACACTGAAGCTTTCTTT.

Only one count was recorded for this clone. The chain joins TRBV30 to TRBJ2-5; the D gene is possibly TRBD1 (5 bases). CDR1 and CDR2 (germline): GTSNPN, SVGIG (reference sequence). This CDR3 spans 12 amino acids. Trimming took off 4 bases at V and 5 bases at J, with 11 bases between the two ends. The CDR3: CAWKGAGETQYF. The CDR3, as DNA: TGTGCCTGGAAAGGGGCTGGGGAGACCCAGTACTTC.

This chain joins TRBV5-1 and TRBJ1-4; 7 bases map to TRBD1. The V and J ends lost 4 bases and 3 bases, in that order; junction bases with no gene match: 6. Germline CDR1 and CDR2: SGHRS and YFSETQ. The CDR3 loop spans 15 amino acids. The CDR3 nucleotides read TGCGCCAGCAGCCCAGACAGGGCTGCTAATGAAAAACTGTTTTTT. Its protein product is CASSPDRAANEKLFF.

The chain carries TRBV12-5 and TRBJ2-1, with a tentative D call TRBD2 (5 bases). V lost 2 bases and J 2 bases, leaving 10 bases between the germline ends. CDR1 LGHNT and CDR2 FRNRAP come from the germline V gene. The CDR3 is made up of 15 amino acids. The CDR3 reads CASGLRPGTYNEQFF. DNA for the CDR3: TGTGCTAGTGGTTTGCGACCCGGGACCTACAATGAGCAGTTCTTC.

This clone came up a few times. The chain joins TRBV25-1 to TRBJ1-1; the match to TRBD1 covers 9 bases. V was pared by 6 bases and J by 4 bases, with 3 bases of the junction left unmatched. The CDR3 loop spans 13 amino acids. Germline V gives CDR1 MGHDK, CDR2 SYGVNS. CDR3 sequence: CASRETGGTEAFF. The CDR3, as DNA: TGTGCCAGCAGGGAGACAGGGGGCACTGAAGCTTTCTTT.

The V gene is TRBV14, the J gene TRBJ2-7; 8 bases align to TRBD1. The V gene end was trimmed by 4 bases and the J gene end by 7 bases; junction bases not matched to a gene: 9. The CDR3 length is 14 residues. The V gene's germline CDR1 is SGHDN and CDR2 FVKESK. The CDR3 region is CASSLPGGPREQYF. The CDR3 nucleotides read TGTGCCAGCAGCCTCCCAGGGGGCCCACGGGAGCAGTACTTC.

The chain combines TRBV4-2 with TRBJ2-3, with 7 bases matching TRBD2. Germline CDR1 and CDR2: LGHNA and YNFKEQ. This CDR3 comprises 16 residues. V lost 0 bases to trimming and J lost 6 bases; unmatched junction nucleotides: 9. CDR3 DNA sequence: TGTGCCAGCAGCCAAGATCCAGCGGGGTTGGGGGATACGCAGTATTTT. This translates into CASSQDPAGLGDTQYF.

The gene calls are TRBV5-6 and TRBJ1-1; D is ambiguous. Germline lookup yields CDR1 SGHDT and CDR2 YYEEEE. The CDR3 is made up of 13 amino acids. Deletions cut 2 bases from V and 5 bases from J, with 10 bases between. DNA for the CDR3: TGTGCCAGCAGCTTCGGGGTAGGTACTGAAGCTTTCTTT. This encodes CASSFGVGTEAFF.

This chain joins TRBV6-1 and TRBJ1-3, with TRBD1 matching over 10 bases. CDR1 is MNHNS, CDR2 SASEGT, per germline. Losses at the gene ends were 4 bases for V and 1 base for J; bases not matched to a gene: 1. This CDR3 spans 15 amino acids. The CDR3 is CASSGQGASGNTIYF. The CDR3 coding sequence is TGTGCCAGCAGTGGACAGGGGGCTTCTGGAAACACCATATATTTT.

The chain joins TRBV20-1 to TRBJ1-1; a weak D match, TRBD1 (5 bases). The CDR3 has 11 amino acids. Trimming cost V 1 base and J 11 bases, with 11 bases left between them. Germline V gene sequence: CDR1 DFQATT, CDR2 SNEGSKA (reference sequence). CDR3 amino acids: CSARVPGQAFF. DNA for the CDR3: TGCAGTGCTAGAGTGCCAGGGCAGGCTTTCTTT.

The chain carries TRBV7-8 and TRBJ2-7; possible D gene TRBD1, 5 bases. Per germline, CDR1 SGHVS and CDR2 FQNEAQ. V gave up 2 bases and J gave up 3 bases, with 8 bases separating them. The CDR3 consists of 13 residues. Here the CDR3 DNA reads TGTGCCAGCAGCTTATCCAGGGACTACGAGCAGTACTTC. Translating it yields CASSLSRDYEQYF.

The chain couples TRBV7-2 to TRBJ2-7; TRBD2 agrees at 10 bases. The CDR3 runs 17 residues. The germline V gene has CDR1 SGHTA and CDR2 FQGNSA. V lost 5 bases and J lost 4; bases outside the gene matches: 14. As DNA, the CDR3 is TGTGCCAGCAGCCCCGCCCCCTCTAGCGGGAGCGGGTACGAGCAGTACTTC. Amino acid sequence: CASSPAPSSGSGYEQYF.

To note about this clone: It may be a read error: a sequence one base away is much more abundant. This chain uses TRBV7-8 with TRBJ1-1; perhaps TRBD1 as D (6 bases). The V gene's germline CDR1 is SGHVS and CDR2 FQNEAQ. The CDR3 is made up of 14 amino acids. Trimming cost V 5 bases and J 1 base, with 11 bases left between them. The CDR3 DNA follows: TGTGCCAGCAGCCGGGGACACTCGAACACTGAAGCTTTCTTT. Residues: CASSRGHSNTEAFF.

The V gene is TRBV27, the J gene TRBJ1-1; TRBD1 agrees at 8 bases. The CDR3 runs to 13 residues. The germline V gene has CDR1 MNHEY and CDR2 SMNVEV (reference sequence). After removal of 5 bases from V and 8 bases from J, the junction contained 7 bases not matched to a gene. The CDR3 protein is CASSRDRSQEAFF. DNA of the CDR3: TGTGCCAGCAGTCGGGACAGGAGCCAAGAAGCTTTCTTT.

A note on this clone: Germline is not matched at one junction end, which may reflect a read error. V gene TRBV7-9 combines with J gene TRBJ1-5; 8 nucleotides match TRBD1. The CDR3 sequence is 16 residues long. CDR1 is SEHNR and CDR2 is FQNEAQ in the germline V gene (reference sequence). The CDR3 coding sequence is TGTTCCAGCAGCATGATTCAGGGGGCGCGTAATCAGCCCCAGCATTTT. It codes for CSSSMIQGARNQPQHF.

The rearrangement links TRBV13 to TRBJ1-6; 9 bases agree with TRBD1. CDR1 PRHDT and CDR2 FYEKMQ come from the germline V gene (reference sequence). V lost 2 bases to trimming and J lost 7 bases; unmatched junction nucleotides: 6. This CDR3 is built from 16 residues. The CDR3 nucleotides are TGTGCCAGCAGCTTAAAGGGACAGGGCTTGAATTCACCCCTCCACTTT. Protein sequence: CASSLKGQGLNSPLHF.